Here is one T cell receptor (beta chain) with its context. The data belong to a study of T cells after yellow fever vaccination. The wider study: Fractions containing few cells were prepared with SMART-Seq v4 Ultra Low Input.

A 5'RACE template-switching step, the method used to make TCR cDNA, added a universal primer site and UMIs. Each CDR3 protein gets one entry after TCRdb re-called the 5' RACE reads with MiXCR. Of a few hundred thousand distinct CDR3 sequences listed, around 16% are singletons. With 5 bases removed from V and 5 bases from J, the gap between germline ends came to 13 bases. The CDR3 spans 13 residues. Germline values: CDR1 SGHDT, CDR2 YYEEEE. This chain joins TRBV5-6 and TRBJ2-5, with D maybe TRBD1 (5 bases). The sample was PBMCs, taken less than 6 days after the first yellow fever vaccination. The TCR was taken from a man aged 18 to 29 who received the YFV17D yellow fever vaccine. The CDR3 coding sequence is TGTGCCAGCAGTTCAGGGTACTGGGAGACCCAGTACTTC. Translated: CASSSGYWETQYF.